The sequence of this T cell receptor beta chain was determined in a study of neurological immune-mediated disorders. Regarding the study as a whole: Repertoires from 18 of 34 multiple sclerosis patients grouped phylogenetically into a related-CDR3 cluster, suggesting a possible signature. Multiple sclerosis was found to have the least TCR clonal expansion, below healthy controls, and HTLV-1-associated myelopathy the most.

cDNA was made by 5'RACE with 10-nucleotide random UMIs. Using its own MiXCR run on the 5' RACE reads, TCRdb lists one record per CDR3 protein. Of more than 20,000 distinct CDR3 sequences in the sample, about 2.6% were seen once. Germline V gives CDR1 SGHTA, CDR2 FQGNSA. Trimming cost V 3 bases and J 8 bases, with 5 bases left between them. The CDR3 is made up of 11 amino acids. In this sample, this clonotype turned up many times. The antigen is unknown. V usage is TRBV7-2 and J usage is TRBJ2-4; D unresolved. The receptor comes from a woman aged 45-60 years with multiple sclerosis. The source material was PBMCs. The CDR3 sequence is CASSFGYIQYF. CDR3 DNA: TGTGCCAGCAGCTTCGGATACATTCAGTACTTC.